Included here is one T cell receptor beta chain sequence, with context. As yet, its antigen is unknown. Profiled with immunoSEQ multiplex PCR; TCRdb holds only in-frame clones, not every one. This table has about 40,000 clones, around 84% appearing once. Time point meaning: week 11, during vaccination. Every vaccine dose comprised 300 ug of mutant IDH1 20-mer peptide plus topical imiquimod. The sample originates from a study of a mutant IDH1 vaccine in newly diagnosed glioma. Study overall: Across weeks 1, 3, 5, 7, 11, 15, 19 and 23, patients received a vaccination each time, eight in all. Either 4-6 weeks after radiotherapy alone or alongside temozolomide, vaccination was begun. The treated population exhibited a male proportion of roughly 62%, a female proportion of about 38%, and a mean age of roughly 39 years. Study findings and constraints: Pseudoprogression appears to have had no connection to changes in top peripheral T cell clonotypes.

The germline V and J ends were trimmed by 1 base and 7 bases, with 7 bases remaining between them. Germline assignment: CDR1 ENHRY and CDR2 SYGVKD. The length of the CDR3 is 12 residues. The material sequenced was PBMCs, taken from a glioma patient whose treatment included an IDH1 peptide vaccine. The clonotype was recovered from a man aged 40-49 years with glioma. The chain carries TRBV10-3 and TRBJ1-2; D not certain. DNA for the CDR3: TGTGCCATCAGTGAGTATACGGTTGGCTACACCTTC. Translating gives CAISEYTVGYTF.